This TCR beta chain was documented in a study of regulatory T cells in long-lasting Graves disease. Library construction for TCR beta used iRepertoire HTBI primers and Arm-PCR of CDR3 regions. TCRdb recomputed calls from the multiplex PCR reads with MiXCR, one row per CDR3 protein. The sample has about 440,000 distinct CDR3 sequences, about 17% seen once. Time point specified: newly diagnosed GD, antithyroid drugs for less than 3 months. There was RNA extracted from PBMCs, and the TCR library was made from it. The sample holds many counts of this clonotype. This same sample was also part of a study on T cells in Graves' hyperthyroidism and ophthalmopathy.

Specimen: peripheral blood mononuclear cells (PBMCs), collected at new diagnosis, from a patient treated with antithyroid drugs. This receptor was obtained from a woman aged 25 to 45 with Graves disease.

The CDR3 protein is CASSVGTGNTEAFF. The CDR3 DNA reads TGTGCCAGCAGCGTCGGGACAGGGAACACTGAAGCTTTCTTT. V is TRBV9 and J is TRBJ1-1, with 8 bases fitting TRBD1. CDR1 and CDR2 from the germline V gene are SGDLS and YYNGEE. The J segment lost 1 base and the V segment lost 2 bases, leaving 1 base of the junction unmatched. CDR3 size: 14 residues.